This T cell receptor beta chain originates from a study of blood T cell repertoires in COVID-19. For the study at large: Acute-phase and convalescent COVID-19 samples originated in the United States, Italy and Spain. Sources were T cells, B-cell-depleted T cells, or PBMCs; the material itself was cDNA or gDNA.

Per the germline V gene, CDR1 is SGDLS and CDR2 is YYNGEE. Trimming took off 3 bases at V and 1 base at J, with 13 bases between the two ends. The CDR3 contains 15 residues. In the original processing: Estimates of nucleated cell counts were drawn from the amplification of reference gene primers. Assay: immunoSEQ multiplex PCR; the TCRdb copy retains only in-frame clones and omits some. V and J calls and clone size are copied from that table; D and trimming were computed from the DNA. Of 120,000 or so clones listed, approximately 87% are singletons. The chain recombines TRBV9 with TRBJ2-5, with D possibly being TRBD1 (6 bases). Sample: peripheral blood. This TCR derives from a man in his 70s who had recovered from COVID-19. CDR3 amino acids: CASSGTAYLQETQYF. In DNA, the CDR3 is TGTGCCAGCAGCGGGACAGCATACCTCCAAGAGACCCAGTACTTC.